Described below is a single T cell receptor (beta chain) sequence and its context. Assay used: immunoSEQ multiplex PCR; TCRdb lists only in-frame clones, some missing. This table holds about 97,000 clones, approximately 92% found once. This record comes from a study of blood T cell repertoires in COVID-19. This clonotype originated in a young man with acute or convalescent COVID-19. Sequencing input: peripheral blood.

The CDR3 DNA reads as TGTGCCTACAAAACAGCGGGAGCTGGCACAGATACGCAGTATTTT. This sequence encodes CAYKTAGAGTDTQYF. The chain joins TRBV30 to TRBJ2-3; TRBD2 matches 8 bases. V shed 7 bases, J shed 1 base, and the junction held 10 bases outside the gene matches. The length of the CDR3 is 15 residues. Germline CDR1 and CDR2: GTSNPN and SVGIG (reference sequence).